Each of the 24 T cell receptor beta chains below was sequenced from the same sample in a study of blood T cell repertoires in COVID-19. Method: immunoSEQ multiplex PCR; TCRdb's copy keeps in-frame clones and lacks some. The sample has 300,000 to 400,000 clones; around 87% are singletons. Material: PBMCs or T cells enriched from blood (not recorded which). The receptors stem from a woman aged 25 to 39 with acute COVID-19.

This chain connects TRBV27 to TRBJ1-2, with D maybe TRBD1 (6 bases). The CDR3 sequence is 15 residues long. Germline CDR1 is MNHEY and CDR2 is SMNVEV (reference sequence). V shed 0 bases and J shed 7 bases, with 15 bases lying between them. CDR3 nucleotide sequence: TGTGCCAGCAGTTTATCTGGGGGCCGCGGAGGTGGCTACACCTTC. Translated: CASSLSGGRGGGYTF.

The chain recombines TRBV7-3 with TRBJ2-6; no definite D call. The CDR3 sequence is 16 residues long. Trimming left V 5 bases short and J 0 bases short, with 11 bases between. Germline CDR1 and CDR2: SGHTA and FQGTGA. CDR3 nucleotide sequence: TGTGCCAGCAGCCAACTTACGAGCTCTGGGGCCAACGTCCTGACTTTC. It codes for CASSQLTSSGANVLTF.

Of note for this clone: A read error may produce the germline difference seen at one junction end. This chain joins TRBV6-1 and TRBJ1-2; perhaps TRBD1 as D (5 bases). CDR1 and CDR2 from the germline V gene are MNHNS and SASEGT. CDR3 length: 13 amino acids. CDR3 in amino acids: CASSERQSYGHTF. DNA of the CDR3: TGTGCCAGCAGTGAACGACAGTCCTATGGCCACACCTTC.

The rearrangement links TRBV24-1 to TRBJ1-6, with D perhaps TRBD1 (5 bases). The germline V gene encodes CDR1 KGHDR and CDR2 SFDVKD. The CDR3 length is 13 residues. V gave up 12 bases and J gave up 5 bases, with 13 bases separating them. The CDR3 bases are TGTGCCGCACAGGACCCAGATAATTCACCCCTCCACTTT. It yields the protein CAAQDPDNSPLHF.

The genes are TRBV9 and TRBJ1-1; unclear D gene. This CDR3 contains 15 residues. CDR1 and CDR2 (germline): SGDLS, YYNGEE. V lost 0 bases and J lost 6, with 15 bases in between. The CDR3 DNA sequence: TGTGCCAGCAGCGTAGATAGTGTGGCGGACTCTGAAGCTTTCTTT. Its translation is CASSVDSVADSEAFF.

The chain has TRBV24-1 and TRBJ1-5; D perhaps matches TRBD1 (6 bases). Per germline, CDR1 KGHDR and CDR2 SFDVKD. With 2 bases removed from V and 5 bases from J, the gap between germline ends came to 18 bases. The CDR3 consists of 17 residues. Written as DNA, the CDR3 is TGTGCCACCAGTGATTCTTCGACAGGACCCATCCATCAGCCCCAGCATTTT. Encoded protein: CATSDSSTGPIHQPQHF.

This clone has just a few counts. The V and J genes are TRBV6-5 and TRBJ1-2; 9 bases are shared with TRBD1. The CDR3 totals 15 residues. The ends lost 5 bases at V and 3 bases at J; junction bases unmatched: 7. Germline V gives CDR1 MNHEY, CDR2 SVGAGI. The CDR3: CASSTGQGYYYGYTF. CDR3 nucleotides: TGTGCCAGCAGTACGGGACAGGGATATTACTATGGCTACACCTTC.

V usage is TRBV2 and J usage is TRBJ1-6, with a weak D call TRBD1 (6 bases). V was clipped by 6 bases and J by 3 bases, with 15 bases between them. Germline V CDR1 and CDR2: SNHLY, FYNNEI. The CDR3 covers 16 residues. The CDR3 spells CASRTRDTVYNSPLHF. The CDR3 nucleotides are TGTGCCAGCAGGACCCGGGACACAGTCTATAATTCACCCCTCCACTTT.

The chain carries TRBV19 and TRBJ1-1; possibly TRBD1 for D (5 bases). V was pared by 4 bases and J by 4 bases, with 16 bases between. The CDR3 contains 15 residues. CDR1 and CDR2 from the germline V gene are LNHDA and SQIVND (reference sequence). Here the CDR3 reads CASSRGLGQGTEAFF. DNA of the CDR3: TGTGCCAGTAGTAGGGGATTGGGGCAGGGCACTGAAGCTTTCTTT.

The V and J genes are TRBV6-1 and TRBJ1-6; 7 nucleotides match TRBD1. This CDR3 contains 15 residues. V was clipped by 5 bases and J by 5 bases; unmatched bases: 6. Germline CDR1 and CDR2: MNHNS and SASEGT. CDR3 nucleotide sequence: TGTGCCAGCAGTATACGGGACAGCGATAATTCACCCCTCCACTTT. It yields the protein CASSIRDSDNSPLHF.

V gene TRBV5-6 combines with J gene TRBJ1-2; 7 bases match TRBD1. The CDR3 has 12 residues. With V trimmed by 4 bases and J by 8 bases, 5 bases remained unmatched. In germline, CDR1 is SGHDT, CDR2 YYEEEE. DNA of the CDR3: TGTGCCAGCAGCATGACAGGGAGAGGCTACACCTTC. It is translated as CASSMTGRGYTF.

This clone was counted between two and nine times. The J gene is TRBJ2-7, the V gene TRBV28, with TRBD2 matching 7 bases. The V and J ends lost 3 bases and 4 bases, in that order; junction bases with no gene match: 0. The CDR3 length is 12 residues. Germline V gives CDR1 MDHEN, CDR2 SYDVKM. In nucleotides, the CDR3 is TGTGCCAGCAGTTTGGGGGGGTACGAGCAGTACTTC. Translated, it gives CASSLGGYEQYF.

The genes are TRBV19 and TRBJ1-1, with D possibly matching TRBD1 (6 bases). The CDR3 totals 15 residues. The germline V and J ends were trimmed by 5 bases and 0 bases, with 13 bases remaining between them. Germline loops: CDR1 LNHDA, CDR2 SQIVND (reference sequence). The CDR3 loop is CASSATGRMNTEAFF. In nucleotides, the CDR3 is TGTGCCAGTAGTGCGACAGGTCGAATGAACACTGAAGCTTTCTTT.

This chain uses TRBV5-1 with TRBJ2-2; possibly TRBD1 for D (5 bases). The germline gives CDR1 SGHRS, CDR2 YFSETQ. This CDR3 has 15 residues. V was cut by 4 bases and J by 1 base, with 11 bases left in between. The DNA of the CDR3 is TGCGCCAGCAGCATCGGCGGACAGAACACCGGGGAGCTGTTTTTT. Amino acids: CASSIGGQNTGELFF.

The chain links TRBV9 to TRBJ2-3, with D possibly TRBD2 on 5 matching bases. The V gene's germline CDR1 is SGDLS and CDR2 YYNGEE. V dropped 0 bases and J dropped 2 bases, with 13 bases sitting between them. The CDR3 has 16 residues. CDR3 nucleotide sequence: TGTGCCAGCAGCGTAGAAGCGGCCACCCTCACAGATACGCAGTATTTT. This encodes CASSVEAATLTDTQYF.

This clone was counted between two and nine times. The V gene is TRBV4-3, the J gene TRBJ1-1, with D maybe TRBD1 (5 bases). The CDR3 has 18 residues. Trimming shortened V by 0 bases and J by 4 bases, and 21 bases separated the two germline ends. The germline V gene has CDR1 LGHNA and CDR2 YSLEER. The DNA for the CDR3 is TGCGCCAGCAGCCAAGATTACGGCAGGGTCACACCCCCCACTGAAGCTTTCTTT. Protein product: CASSQDYGRVTPPTEAFF.

The rearrangement links TRBV25-1 to TRBJ2-1, with D perhaps TRBD2 (6 bases). The CDR3 contains 11 residues. The V gene's germline CDR1 is MGHDK and CDR2 SYGVNS. With 4 bases removed from V and 9 bases from J, the gap between germline ends came to 7 bases. The CDR3 sequence is CASSAGSEQFF. The CDR3 bases are TGTGCCAGCAGTGCCGGGAGTGAGCAGTTCTTC.

This rearrangement joins TRBV6-1 to TRBJ1-6; unclear D gene. Germline V gives CDR1 MNHNS, CDR2 SASEGT. The CDR3 is made up of 15 amino acids. Trimming cost V 3 bases and J 4 bases, with 10 bases left between them. CDR3 in amino acids: CASSERVGYNSPLHF. The CDR3 DNA follows: TGTGCCAGCAGTGAGAGGGTCGGATATAATTCACCCCTCCACTTT.

V is TRBV5-6 and J is TRBJ2-1, with a weak D call TRBD2 (5 bases). The CDR3 loop spans 16 amino acids. Deletions cut 2 bases from V and 2 bases from J, with 14 bases between. Germline-derived CDR1 and CDR2 are SGHDT and YYEEEE. Here the CDR3 DNA reads TGTGCCAGCAGCTTTACTCGCGGGTCAGCCTACAATGAGCAGTTCTTC. Encoded protein: CASSFTRGSAYNEQFF.

This sequence joins TRBV15 and TRBJ1-2, with D possibly being TRBD1 (6 bases). Germline values: CDR1 LNHNV, CDR2 YYDKDF (reference sequence). The length of the CDR3 is 15 residues. With 6 bases removed from V and 1 base from J, the gap between germline ends came to 15 bases. The DNA for the CDR3 is TGTGCCACCAGTAGGAAGACAGGCGGTAACTATGGCTACACCTTC. This sequence encodes CATSRKTGGNYGYTF.

The chain is built from TRBV7-8 and TRBJ1-3; 7 bases match TRBD1. Unmatched junction bases numbered 4, after V lost 4 bases and J lost 4 bases. The germline V gene has CDR1 SGHVS and CDR2 FQNEAQ. The CDR3 totals 14 residues. DNA for the CDR3: TGTGCCAGCAGCTCGACAGGGAGGGGAAACACCATATATTTT. Translated, it gives CASSSTGRGNTIYF.

The V and J genes are TRBV5-5 and TRBJ1-1; D is unclear. This CDR3 is 12 amino acids long. Trimming stripped 4 bases from V and 4 bases from J, with 8 bases between. CDR1 and CDR2 (germline): SGHKS, YYEKEE (reference sequence). The CDR3 DNA sequence: TGTGCCAGCAGCCCCGGTCCCACTGAAGCTTTCTTT. Translating gives CASSPGPTEAFF.

The rearrangement links TRBV7-9 to TRBJ1-4, with 10 positions matching TRBD1. V was pared by 5 bases and J by 9 bases, with 6 bases of the junction left unmatched. Per the germline V gene, CDR1 is SEHNR and CDR2 is FQNEAQ (reference sequence). The length of the CDR3 is 14 residues. DNA for the CDR3: TGTGCCAGCAGCCAGGGACAGGGGATGCAAAAACTGTTTTTT. It translates to CASSQGQGMQKLFF.

This chain uses TRBV30 with TRBJ1-3, with D possibly TRBD1 on 6 matching bases. Germline V gene sequence: CDR1 GTSNPN, CDR2 SVGIG (reference sequence). The germline V and J ends were trimmed by 3 bases and 7 bases, with 16 bases remaining between them. This CDR3 has 14 residues. The CDR3 nucleotides read TGTGCCTGGAGACAGGGAAGTAATAGGAACACCATATATTTT. Translating gives CAWRQGSNRNTIYF.